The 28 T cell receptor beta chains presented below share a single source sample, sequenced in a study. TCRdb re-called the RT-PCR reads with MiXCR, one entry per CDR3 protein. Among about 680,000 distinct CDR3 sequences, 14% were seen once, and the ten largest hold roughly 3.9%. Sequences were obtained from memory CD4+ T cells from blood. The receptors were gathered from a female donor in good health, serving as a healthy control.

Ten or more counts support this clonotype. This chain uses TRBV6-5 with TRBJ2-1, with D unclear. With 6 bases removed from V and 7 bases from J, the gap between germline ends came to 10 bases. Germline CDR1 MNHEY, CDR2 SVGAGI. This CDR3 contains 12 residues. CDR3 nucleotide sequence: TGTGCCAGCAGATCAGTCGGGAATGAGCAGTTCTTC. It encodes CASRSVGNEQFF.

The CDR3 nucleotides read TGTGCCAGCAGCTCTCGGACTTACTACAATGAGCAGTTCTTC. Translation: CASSSRTYYNEQFF. This chain uses TRBV7-9 with TRBJ2-1; D is possibly TRBD2 (5 bases). From germline, CDR1 is SEHNR and CDR2 FQNEAQ (reference sequence). Deletions cut 4 bases from V and 3 bases from J, with 10 bases between. The CDR3 consists of 14 residues.

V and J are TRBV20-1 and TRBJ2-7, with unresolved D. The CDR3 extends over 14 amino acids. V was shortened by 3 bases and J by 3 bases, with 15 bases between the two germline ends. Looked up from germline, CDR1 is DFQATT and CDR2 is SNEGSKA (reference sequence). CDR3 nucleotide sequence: TGCAGTGCTAGGAACCTAAACACGGGCTACGAGCAGTACTTC. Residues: CSARNLNTGYEQYF.

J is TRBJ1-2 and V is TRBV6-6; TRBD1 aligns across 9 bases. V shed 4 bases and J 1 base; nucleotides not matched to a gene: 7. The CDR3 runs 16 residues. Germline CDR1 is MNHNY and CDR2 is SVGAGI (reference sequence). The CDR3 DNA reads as TGTGCCAGCAGTTTAACGGGACAGGGCCATAACTATGGCTACACCTTC. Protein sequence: CASSLTGQGHNYGYTF.

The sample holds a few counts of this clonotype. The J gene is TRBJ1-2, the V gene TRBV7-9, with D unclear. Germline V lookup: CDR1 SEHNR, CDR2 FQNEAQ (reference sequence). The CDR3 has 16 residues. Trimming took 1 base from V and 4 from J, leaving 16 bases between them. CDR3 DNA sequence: TGTGCCAGCAGCTTAGGAGGTGGAATGCGTGGCTATGGCTACACCTTC. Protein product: CASSLGGGMRGYGYTF.

CDR3 residues: CAGIREGNTEAFF. The CDR3 nucleotides read TGTGCCGGCATTCGGGAGGGGAACACTGAAGCTTTCTTT. This rearrangement joins TRBV12-3 or TRBV12-4 to TRBJ1-1; D gene unclear. Trimming cost V 11 bases and J 1 base, with 14 bases left between them. The CDR3 has 13 amino acids.

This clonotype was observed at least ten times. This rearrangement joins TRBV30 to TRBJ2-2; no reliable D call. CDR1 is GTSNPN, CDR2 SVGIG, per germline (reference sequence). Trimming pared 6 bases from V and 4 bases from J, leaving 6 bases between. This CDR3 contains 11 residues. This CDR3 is CACSLTGELFF. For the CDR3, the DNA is TGTGCCTGTTCCCTCACCGGGGAGCTGTTTTTT. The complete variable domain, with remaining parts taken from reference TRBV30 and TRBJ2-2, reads SQTIHQWPATLVQPVGSPLSLECTVEGTSNPNLYWYRQAAGRGLQLLFYSVGIGQISSEVPQNLSASRPQDRQFILSSKKLLLSDSGFYLCACSLTGELFFGEGSRLTVL.

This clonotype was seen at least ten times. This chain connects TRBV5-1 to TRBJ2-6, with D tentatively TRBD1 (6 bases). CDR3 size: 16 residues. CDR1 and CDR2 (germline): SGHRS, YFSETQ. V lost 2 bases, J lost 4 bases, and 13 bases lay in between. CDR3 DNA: TGCGCCAGCAGCTTAGTTACAGGGCAAGGGGCCAACGTCCTGACTTTC. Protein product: CASSLVTGQGANVLTF.

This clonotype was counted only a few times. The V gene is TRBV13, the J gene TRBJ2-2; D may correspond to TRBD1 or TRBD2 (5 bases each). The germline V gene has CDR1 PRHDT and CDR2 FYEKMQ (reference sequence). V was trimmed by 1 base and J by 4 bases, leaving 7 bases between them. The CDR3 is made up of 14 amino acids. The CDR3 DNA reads TGTGCCAGCAGCTTAGTGGGGGTCACCGGGGAGCTGTTTTTT. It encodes CASSLVGVTGELFF. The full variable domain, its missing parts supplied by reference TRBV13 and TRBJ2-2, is AAGVIQSPRHLIKEKRETATLKCYPIPRHDTVYWYQQGPGQDPQFLISFYEKMQSDKGSIPDRFSAQQFSDYHSELNMSSLELGDSALYFCASSLVGVTGELFFGEGSRLTVL.

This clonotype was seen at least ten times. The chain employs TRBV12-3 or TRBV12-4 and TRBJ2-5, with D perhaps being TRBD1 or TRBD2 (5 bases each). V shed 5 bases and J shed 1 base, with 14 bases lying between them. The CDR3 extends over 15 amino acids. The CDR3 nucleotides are TGTGCCAGCAGTCTCAGGGTGGCGGGCCAAGAGACCCAGTACTTC. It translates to CASSLRVAGQETQYF.

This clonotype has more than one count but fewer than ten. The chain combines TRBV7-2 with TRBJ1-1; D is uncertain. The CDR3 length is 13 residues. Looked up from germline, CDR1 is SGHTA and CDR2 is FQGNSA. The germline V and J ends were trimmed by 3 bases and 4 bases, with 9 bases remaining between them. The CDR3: CASSFSEVTEAFF. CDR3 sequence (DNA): TGTGCCAGCAGCTTTTCCGAAGTCACTGAAGCTTTCTTT.

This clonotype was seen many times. In DNA form, the CDR3 reads TGTGCCAGCAGTTTACTGGGTGGCTCCTACAATGAGCAGTTCTTC. This sequence encodes CASSLLGGSYNEQFF. V and J are TRBV12-3 or TRBV12-4 and TRBJ2-1, with no clear D. Trimming cost V 2 bases and J 0 bases, with 8 bases left between them. CDR3 size: 15 residues.

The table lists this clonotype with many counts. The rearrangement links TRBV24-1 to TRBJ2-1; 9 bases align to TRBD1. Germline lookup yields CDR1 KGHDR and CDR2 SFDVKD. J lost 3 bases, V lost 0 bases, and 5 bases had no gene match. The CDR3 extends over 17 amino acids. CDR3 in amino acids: CATSDLATGGDYNEQFF. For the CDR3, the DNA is TGTGCCACCAGTGATTTGGCGACAGGGGGGGACTACAATGAGCAGTTCTTC.

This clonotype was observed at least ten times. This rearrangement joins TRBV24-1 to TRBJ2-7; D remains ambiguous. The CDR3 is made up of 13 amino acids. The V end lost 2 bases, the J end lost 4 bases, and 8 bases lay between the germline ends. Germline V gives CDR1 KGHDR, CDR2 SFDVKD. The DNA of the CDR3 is TGTGCCACCAGTGATTCGGACCGGTACGAGCAGTACTTC. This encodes CATSDSDRYEQYF.

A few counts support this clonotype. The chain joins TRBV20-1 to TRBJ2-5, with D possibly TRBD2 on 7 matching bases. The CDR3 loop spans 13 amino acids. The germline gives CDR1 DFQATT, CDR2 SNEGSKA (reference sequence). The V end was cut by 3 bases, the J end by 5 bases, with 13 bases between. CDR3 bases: TGCAGTGCTAGTTTGGGAGGGGGGGAGACCCAGTACTTC. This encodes CSASLGGGETQYF.

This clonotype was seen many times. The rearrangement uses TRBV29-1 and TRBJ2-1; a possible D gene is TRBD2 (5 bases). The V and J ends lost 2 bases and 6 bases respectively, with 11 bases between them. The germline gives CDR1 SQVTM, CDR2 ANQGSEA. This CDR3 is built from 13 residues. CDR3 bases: TGCAGCGTTGAACCCCTCGGAGGCAATGAGCAGTTCTTC. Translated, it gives CSVEPLGGNEQFF.

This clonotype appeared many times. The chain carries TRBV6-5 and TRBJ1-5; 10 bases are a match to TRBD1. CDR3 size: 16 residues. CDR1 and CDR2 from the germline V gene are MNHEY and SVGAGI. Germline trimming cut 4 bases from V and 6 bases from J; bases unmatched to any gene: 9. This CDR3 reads CASSSQTGGEGQPQHF. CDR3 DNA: TGTGCCAGCAGTTCCCAGACAGGGGGCGAAGGTCAGCCCCAGCATTTT.

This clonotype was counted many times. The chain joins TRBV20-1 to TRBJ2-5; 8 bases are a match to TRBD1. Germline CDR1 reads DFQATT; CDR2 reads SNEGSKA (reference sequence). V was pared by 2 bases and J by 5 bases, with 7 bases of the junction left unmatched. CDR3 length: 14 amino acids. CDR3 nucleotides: TGCAGTGCTAGACTGACAGGGGTTCTGGAGACCCAGTACTTC. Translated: CSARLTGVLETQYF.

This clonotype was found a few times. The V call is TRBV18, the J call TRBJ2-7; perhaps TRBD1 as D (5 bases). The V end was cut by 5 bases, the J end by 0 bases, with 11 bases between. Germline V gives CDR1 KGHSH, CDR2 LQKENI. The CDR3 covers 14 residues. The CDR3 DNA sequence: TGTGCCAGCTCAGGGGCCATCTACTCCTACGAGCAGTACTTC. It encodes CASSGAIYSYEQYF.

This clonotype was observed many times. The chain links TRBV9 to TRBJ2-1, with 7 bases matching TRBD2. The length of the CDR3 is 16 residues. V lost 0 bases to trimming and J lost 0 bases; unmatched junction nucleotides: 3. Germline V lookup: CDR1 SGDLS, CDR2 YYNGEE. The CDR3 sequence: CASSVDGGGSYNEQFF. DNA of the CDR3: TGTGCCAGCAGCGTAGACGGCGGGGGCTCCTACAATGAGCAGTTCTTC.

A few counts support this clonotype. The CDR3 reads CASSGTGGGGYGYTF. CDR3 coding DNA: TGTGCCAGCAGCGGGACGGGAGGGGGCGGCTATGGCTACACCTTC. V is TRBV7-2 and J is TRBJ1-2; 7 bases are shared with TRBD1. The J segment lost 4 bases and the V segment lost 5 bases, leaving 10 bases of the junction unmatched. Germline V lookup: CDR1 SGHTA, CDR2 FQGNSA. CDR3 length: 15 residues.

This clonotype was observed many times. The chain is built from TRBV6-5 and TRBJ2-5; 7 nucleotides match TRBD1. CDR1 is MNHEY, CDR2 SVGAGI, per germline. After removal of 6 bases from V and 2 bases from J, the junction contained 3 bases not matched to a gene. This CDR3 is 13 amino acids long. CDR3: CASRYRGQETQYF. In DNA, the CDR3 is TGTGCCAGCAGATACAGGGGACAAGAGACCCAGTACTTC.

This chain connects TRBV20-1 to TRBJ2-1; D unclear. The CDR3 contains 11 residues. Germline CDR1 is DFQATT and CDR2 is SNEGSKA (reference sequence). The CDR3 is CSGPWGYEQFF. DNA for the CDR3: TGCAGCGGGCCCTGGGGATATGAGCAGTTCTTC.

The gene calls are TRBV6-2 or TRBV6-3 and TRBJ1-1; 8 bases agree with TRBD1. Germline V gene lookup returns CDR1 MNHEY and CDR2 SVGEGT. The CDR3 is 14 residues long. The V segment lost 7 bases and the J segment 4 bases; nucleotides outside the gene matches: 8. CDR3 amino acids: CASMWTGTGTEAFF. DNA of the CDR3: TGTGCCAGCATGTGGACAGGGACGGGCACTGAAGCTTTCTTT.

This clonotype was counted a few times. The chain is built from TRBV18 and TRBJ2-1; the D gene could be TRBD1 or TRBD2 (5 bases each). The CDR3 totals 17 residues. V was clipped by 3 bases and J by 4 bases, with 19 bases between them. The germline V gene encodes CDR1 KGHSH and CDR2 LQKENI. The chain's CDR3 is CASSPLGMGPSYNEQFF. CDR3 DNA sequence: TGTGCCAGCTCACCCTTAGGTATGGGACCCTCTTACAATGAGCAGTTCTTC.

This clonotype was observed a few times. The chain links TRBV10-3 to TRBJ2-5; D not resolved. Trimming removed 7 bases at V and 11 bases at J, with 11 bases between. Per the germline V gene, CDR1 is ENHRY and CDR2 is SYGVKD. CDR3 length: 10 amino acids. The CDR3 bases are TGTGCCATCATTCTCCCGAGTCAGTACTTC. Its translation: CAIILPSQYF.

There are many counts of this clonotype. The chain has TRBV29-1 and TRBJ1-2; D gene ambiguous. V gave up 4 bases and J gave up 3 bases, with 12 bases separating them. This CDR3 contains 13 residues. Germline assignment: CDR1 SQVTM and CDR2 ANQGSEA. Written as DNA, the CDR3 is TGCAGCGTTGGGGAAGGAACAGACTATGGCTACACCTTC. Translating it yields CSVGEGTDYGYTF. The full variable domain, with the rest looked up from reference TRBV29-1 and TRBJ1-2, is SAVISQKPSRDICQRGTSLTIQCQVDSQVTMMFWYRQQPGQSLTLIATANQGSEATYESGFVIDKFPISRPNLTFSTLTVSNMSPEDSSIYLCSVGEGTDYGYTFGSGTRLTVV.

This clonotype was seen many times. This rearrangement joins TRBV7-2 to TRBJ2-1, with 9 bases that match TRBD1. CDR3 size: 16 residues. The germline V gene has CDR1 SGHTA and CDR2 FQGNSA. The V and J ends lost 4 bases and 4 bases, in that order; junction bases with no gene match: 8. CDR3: CASSSKTGQGYNEQFF. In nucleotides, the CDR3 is TGTGCCAGCAGCTCTAAAACGGGACAGGGATACAATGAGCAGTTCTTC.